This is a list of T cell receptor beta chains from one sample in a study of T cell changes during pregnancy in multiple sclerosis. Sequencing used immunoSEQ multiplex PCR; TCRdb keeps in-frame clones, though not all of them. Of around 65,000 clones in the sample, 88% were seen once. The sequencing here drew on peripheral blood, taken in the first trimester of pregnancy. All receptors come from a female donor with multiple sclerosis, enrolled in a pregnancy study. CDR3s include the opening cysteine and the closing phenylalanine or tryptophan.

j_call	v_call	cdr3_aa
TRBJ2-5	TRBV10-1	CASSESTGLGTQYF
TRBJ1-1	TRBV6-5	CASTGGTEAFF
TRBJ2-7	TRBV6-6	CASSYRGELGEQYF
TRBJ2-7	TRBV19	CASSNSRVSYEQYF
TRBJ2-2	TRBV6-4	CASSAGNTGELFF
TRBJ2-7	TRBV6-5	CASSPGQGVYEQYF
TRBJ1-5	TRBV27	CASSLSGRGGAEQPQHF
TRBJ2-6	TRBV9	CATGQGVASGANVLTF
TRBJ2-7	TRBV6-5	CASSRRLDISEQYF
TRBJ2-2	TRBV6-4	CASSELAGQTDTGELFF
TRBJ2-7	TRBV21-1	CASSKELGHADYEQYF
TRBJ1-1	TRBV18	CASSSTGTNTEAFF
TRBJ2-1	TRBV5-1	CASSAGQGYNEQFF
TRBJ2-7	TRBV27	CASSLGLVSYEQYF
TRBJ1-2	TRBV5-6	CASSTGTAPGGYTF